This T cell receptor (beta chain) was captured by sequencing in a study of T cells in women clearing cervical HPV infection. Study overall: Controls were women whose single incident HPV16 infection cleared within 12 months without precancer or cancer. Study conclusions and caveats: Unknown T-cell numbers per sample may underlie the richness differences.

With regard to this clone: Its specificity is unknown. The read falls 3 residues short of the CDR3 end, and the missing part is taken from the germline J gene.

Average input was around 1,300 ng genomic DNA for immunoSEQ TCR beta CDR3 amplification. Produced via immunoSEQ multiplex PCR; TCRdb's table is partial and in-frame only. The sample table includes about 32,000 clones. Prevalent HPV16 infections were excluded; only incident single HPV16 infections included. The CDR3 runs 17 residues. The germline V gene encodes CDR1 MNHNS and CDR2 SASEGT. J is TRBJ1-2 and V is TRBV6-1, with TRBD1 as a possible D gene (5 bases). The TCR sequence derives from a woman between 18 and 75 years old with a cervical HPV16 infection that either progressed to CIN3+ or cleared (not recorded which). Sequencing used blood buffy coat. CDR3 DNA, as far as it was read: TGTGCCAGCAGTGAAGATTTATTAGGACACAGAAGCTACGAC. This gives the protein CASSEDLLGHRSYD. The whole CDR3 protein reads CASSEDLLGHRSYDYTF.